The 2 T cell receptor beta chains below were found in one sample sequenced in a study of CD4 T cells in relation to SARS-CoV-2 and coronaviruses. Measured with immunoSEQ multiplex PCR; TCRdb has only the in-frame clones, and not every one. The sample has about 36,000 clones; roughly 82% are singletons. Their cognate antigens are unknown. Sequenced material: memory CD4+ T cells from PBMCs, cultured in vitro. The receptors derive from an adult with COVID-19.

The chain couples TRBV28 to TRBJ2-1; D remains unclear. This CDR3 is 10 amino acids long. Trimming shortened V by 4 bases and J by 5 bases, and 0 bases separated the two germline ends. Per the germline V gene, CDR1 is MDHEN and CDR2 is SYDVKM. CDR3 sequence (DNA): TGTGCCAGCAGTTACAATGAGCAGTTCTTC. Translating gives CASSYNEQFF. Using reference TRBV28 and TRBJ2-1 for the parts outside the CDR3, the full variable domain is DVKVTQSSRYLVKRTGEKVFLECVQDMDHENMFWYRQDPGLGLRLIYFSYDVKMKEKGDIPEGYSVSREKKERFSLILESASTNQTSMYLCASSYNEQFFGPGTRLTVL.

V and J are TRBV19 and TRBJ1-5, with D unclear. Germline CDR1 reads LNHDA; CDR2 reads SQIVND (reference sequence). The CDR3 extends over 13 amino acids. The ends were cut back, 0 bases at V and 10 bases at J, with 10 bases in the middle. The DNA for the CDR3 is TGTGCCAGTAGTATAGATTACTGGGGACCCCAGCATTTT. Amino acid sequence: CASSIDYWGPQHF.